Sequencing of this TCR beta chain was carried out in a study of PD-1 blockade in classical Hodgkin lymphoma. The data were produced by immunoSEQ multiplex PCR, yet TCRdb's version contains in-frame clones alone and is incomplete. The table has about 44,000 clones, 66% seen once. Time point given: cycle 4 day 1 (C4D1), after less than seven weeks of nivolumab. Relapse was seen in all patients after autologous stem cell transplantation, and brentuximab vedotin exposure was variable. The CDR3 length is 16 residues. CDR1 and CDR2 (germline): MNHEY, SMNVEV (reference sequence). Trimming pared 7 bases from V and 5 bases from J, leaving 23 bases between.

This clonotype was obtained from a human donor with classical Hodgkin lymphoma. The sample in question was peripheral blood mononuclear cells (PBMCs), obtained before the fourth cycle of nivolumab. V usage is TRBV27 and J usage is TRBJ1-2; perhaps TRBD1 as D (6 bases). The CDR3 DNA reads TGTGCCAGCAAAAAGGGGGGATTTCCATTGACGTATGGCTACACCTTC. This encodes CASKKGGFPLTYGYTF.